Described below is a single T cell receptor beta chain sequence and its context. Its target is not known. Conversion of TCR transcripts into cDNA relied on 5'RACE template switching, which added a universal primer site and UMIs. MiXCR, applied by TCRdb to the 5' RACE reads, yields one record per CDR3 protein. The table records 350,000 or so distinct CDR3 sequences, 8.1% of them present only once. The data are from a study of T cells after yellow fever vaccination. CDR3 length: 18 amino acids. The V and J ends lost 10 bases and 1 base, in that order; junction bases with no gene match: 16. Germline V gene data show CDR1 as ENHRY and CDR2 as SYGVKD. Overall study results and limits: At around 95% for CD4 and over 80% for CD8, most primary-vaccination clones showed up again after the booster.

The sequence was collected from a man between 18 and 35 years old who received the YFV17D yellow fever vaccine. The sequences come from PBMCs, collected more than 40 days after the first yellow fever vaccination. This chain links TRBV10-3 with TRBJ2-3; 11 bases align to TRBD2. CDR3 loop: CATKGGLAVERGTDTQYF. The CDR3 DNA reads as TGTGCCACCAAGGGGGGACTAGCGGTCGAAAGGGGCACAGATACGCAGTATTTT.